This TCR beta chain came from a study of tissue T cells after allogeneic stem cell transplantation. Study-wide findings and caveats: Anatomically similar tissues had similar TCR repertoires within each patient. In patients and mice, blood and spleen missed much of tissue repertoire. Shared clones across patients were few; motif clustering revealed tissue-specific shared signatures.

A note on this clone: The antigen is not known. Gene names and germline refer to mouse. Read sequence stops 1 residue before the CDR3 end, and the germline J gene provides the missing end.

Time point: mouse harvest day 7 after allogeneic transplant. Mouse grafts combined 10^7 T-cell-depleted bone marrow cells with 10^6 splenic CD5+ T cells. CDR3 sequences, V/J genes, frequencies and template counts came from survey-depth TCRbeta sequencing. The protocol was immunoSEQ multiplex PCR, while the TCRdb copy is restricted to in-frame clones and leaves out a portion. The data show 5,500 to 8,000 clones, with roughly 45% seen just once and under 9.5% held by the top ten. This CDR3 has 14 residues. Germline CDR1 is KGHPV and CDR2 is FQNQEV (reference sequence). The V end was cut by 3 bases, the J end by 1 base, with 8 bases between.

This TCR was recovered from a female BALB/c mouse given C57BL/6 T cells with graft-versus-host disease after an allogeneic hematopoietic cell transplant. The sample taken for sequencing was lymph node tissue. The chain has TRBV26 and TRBJ2-3; a possible D gene is TRBD2 (6 bases). The sequenced CDR3 bases are TGTGCCAGCAGTCTAAACTGGGGTGCAGAAACGCTGTAT. Amino acids: CASSLNWGAETLY. The whole CDR3 sequence reads CASSLNWGAETLYF.